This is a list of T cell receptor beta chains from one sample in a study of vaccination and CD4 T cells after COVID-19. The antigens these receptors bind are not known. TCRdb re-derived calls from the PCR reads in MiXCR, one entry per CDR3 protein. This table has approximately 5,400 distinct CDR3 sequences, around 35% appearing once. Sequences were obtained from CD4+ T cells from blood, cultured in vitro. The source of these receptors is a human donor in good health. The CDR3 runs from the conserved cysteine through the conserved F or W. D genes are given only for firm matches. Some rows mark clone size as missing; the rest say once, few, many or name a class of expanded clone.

CDR3nt: TGTGCCAGCACCCTCACCGGAGACCGTGAAGCTTTCTTT; CDR3aa: CASTLTGDREAFF; abundance: -; v_gene: TRBV6-1; d_gene: -; j_gene: TRBJ1-1
CDR3nt: TGTGCCAGCAGCTTAGATTTCGGCACCGGGGAGCTGTTTTTT; CDR3aa: CASSLDFGTGELFF; abundance: -; v_gene: TRBV7-9; d_gene: -; j_gene: TRBJ2-2
CDR3nt: TGTGCCAGCAGCTTACTAGCGGGGAGCTCCTACAATGAGCAGTTCTTC; CDR3aa: CASSLLAGSSYNEQFF; abundance: -; v_gene: TRBV11-1; d_gene: TRBD2; j_gene: TRBJ2-1
CDR3nt: TGTGCCAGCAGCGCTACTTATGGGGAGACCCAGTACTTC; CDR3aa: CASSATYGETQYF; abundance: -; v_gene: TRBV9; d_gene: -; j_gene: TRBJ2-5
CDR3nt: TGTGCCAAGACTTTACAGGGGGCTAATACAGATACGCAGTATTTT; CDR3aa: CAKTLQGANTDTQYF; abundance: few; v_gene: TRBV2; d_gene: TRBD1; j_gene: TRBJ2-3
CDR3nt: TGTGCCAGCAGTTACTACATGAACACTGAAGCTTTCTTT; CDR3aa: CASSYYMNTEAFF; abundance: -; v_gene: TRBV6-5; d_gene: -; j_gene: TRBJ1-1
CDR3nt: TGTGCCAGTACCCCCTTGGCCGACCCCAACAATCAGCCCCAGCATTTT; CDR3aa: CASTPLADPNNQPQHF; abundance: -; v_gene: TRBV19; d_gene: -; j_gene: TRBJ1-5
CDR3nt: TGTGCCTGGAGTGTAAAGGGGTCAGATACGCAGTATTTT; CDR3aa: CAWSVKGSDTQYF; abundance: -; v_gene: TRBV30; d_gene: -; j_gene: TRBJ2-3
CDR3nt: TGTGCCAGCAGCCCAGGACGGTCGAACACTGAAGCTTTCTTT; CDR3aa: CASSPGRSNTEAFF; abundance: few; v_gene: TRBV12-3/TRBV12-4; d_gene: -; j_gene: TRBJ1-1
CDR3nt: TGTGCCAGCAGCCAACACGTCTATGGCTACACCTTC; CDR3aa: CASSQHVYGYTF; abundance: -; v_gene: TRBV14; d_gene: -; j_gene: TRBJ1-2
CDR3nt: TGCGCCAGCAGCTTGGAAGCGGGGGGGAACACCGGGGAGCTGTTTTTT; CDR3aa: CASSLEAGGNTGELFF; abundance: -; v_gene: TRBV5-1; d_gene: TRBD2; j_gene: TRBJ2-2
CDR3nt: TGTGCCAGCAGTAACAGGGACGTGGTGACTGAAGCTTTCTTT; CDR3aa: CASSNRDVVTEAFF; abundance: few; v_gene: TRBV28; d_gene: -; j_gene: TRBJ1-1
CDR3nt: TGTGCCAGCAGCCCGGGACCCAACTACGAGCAGTACTTC; CDR3aa: CASSPGPNYEQYF; abundance: -; v_gene: TRBV7-6; d_gene: -; j_gene: TRBJ2-7
CDR3nt: TGTGCCAGCAGGCTAGCGGGGGGATCCTCTGGGGCCAACGTCCTGACTTTC; CDR3aa: CASRLAGGSSGANVLTF; abundance: -; v_gene: TRBV27; d_gene: TRBD2; j_gene: TRBJ2-6
CDR3nt: TGCAGTGCTCCAGGGGACCTGAACACTGAAGCTTTCTTT; CDR3aa: CSAPGDLNTEAFF; abundance: once; v_gene: TRBV20-1; d_gene: -; j_gene: TRBJ1-1
CDR3nt: TGTGCCAGTACTAGCGGGGCTACCTACAATGAGCAGTTCTTC; CDR3aa: CASTSGATYNEQFF; abundance: few; v_gene: TRBV2; d_gene: TRBD2; j_gene: TRBJ2-1
CDR3nt: TGTGCCAGCAGCTTAGCGAAACAGGGGAATAATTCACCCCTCCACTTT; CDR3aa: CASSLAKQGNNSPLHF; abundance: few; v_gene: TRBV7-6; d_gene: TRBD1; j_gene: TRBJ1-6
CDR3nt: TGTGCCAGCACTGGCGAGGGATATGGCTACACCTTC; CDR3aa: CASTGEGYGYTF; abundance: few; v_gene: TRBV2; d_gene: -; j_gene: TRBJ1-2
CDR3nt: TGCGCCAGCAGCTTGGTTGAAGGGTCACCCCTCCACTTT; CDR3aa: CASSLVEGSPLHF; abundance: -; v_gene: TRBV5-1; d_gene: -; j_gene: TRBJ1-6
CDR3nt: TGTGCCAGCAGTTACGGAAGTGGAATGAGGGAAAAACTGTTTTTT; CDR3aa: CASSYGSGMREKLFF; abundance: -; v_gene: TRBV6-5; d_gene: -; j_gene: TRBJ1-4
CDR3nt: TGTGCCAGCTCGCCGGGACAAACATCCCCGCGCTACACCTTC; CDR3aa: CASSPGQTSPRYTF; abundance: -; v_gene: TRBV21-1; d_gene: -; j_gene: TRBJ1-2
CDR3nt: TGTGCCAGCAGTGACAAGCGGGGGGCTGACACCGGGGAGCTGTTTTTT; CDR3aa: CASSDKRGADTGELFF; abundance: few; v_gene: TRBV6-4; d_gene: TRBD2; j_gene: TRBJ2-2
CDR3nt: TGTGCCATCAGTGAAGGCAAGTACGAGCAGTACTTC; CDR3aa: CAISEGKYEQYF; abundance: -; v_gene: TRBV10-3; d_gene: -; j_gene: TRBJ2-7
CDR3nt: TGTGCCAGCAGCCCCGGGGGGGACAGGGATAAGAATGAGCAGTTCTTC; CDR3aa: CASSPGGDRDKNEQFF; abundance: once; v_gene: TRBV6-1; d_gene: -; j_gene: TRBJ2-1
CDR3nt: TGCAGTGCTACGACAGGCACAGATACGCAGTATTTT; CDR3aa: CSATTGTDTQYF; abundance: few; v_gene: TRBV20-1; d_gene: -; j_gene: TRBJ2-3
CDR3nt: TGTGCCAGTAGTGTCCGGCTAGCGGCTATCACAGATACGCAGTATTTT; CDR3aa: CASSVRLAAITDTQYF; abundance: -; v_gene: TRBV19; d_gene: TRBD2; j_gene: TRBJ2-3
CDR3nt: TGTGCCTGGAGAGATCCGGGACAAGACATGTCACCCCTCCACTTT; CDR3aa: CAWRDPGQDMSPLHF; abundance: -; v_gene: TRBV30; d_gene: -; j_gene: TRBJ1-6
CDR3nt: TGTGCCAGCAGTTACGGACAGGGGGCGGGCTCTGGCACTGAAGCTTTCTTT; CDR3aa: CASSYGQGAGSGTEAFF; abundance: few; v_gene: TRBV14; d_gene: TRBD1; j_gene: TRBJ1-1
CDR3nt: TGTGCCAGTCAACCGGGACAGCTATATGGCTACACCTTC; CDR3aa: CASQPGQLYGYTF; abundance: -; v_gene: TRBV19; d_gene: TRBD1; j_gene: TRBJ1-2
CDR3nt: TGCAGTGCTAGCACGGACTCAACCTACGAGCAGTACTTC; CDR3aa: CSASTDSTYEQYF; abundance: few; v_gene: TRBV20-1; d_gene: -; j_gene: TRBJ2-7
CDR3nt: TGTGCCAGCAGTTTATACGTTCAGAGCTCACCCCTCCACTTT; CDR3aa: CASSLYVQSSPLHF; abundance: few; v_gene: TRBV27; d_gene: -; j_gene: TRBJ1-6
CDR3nt: TGTGCCAGCAGCTTCCCAGGATCCTACAATGAGCAGTTCTTC; CDR3aa: CASSFPGSYNEQFF; abundance: -; v_gene: TRBV11-2; d_gene: -; j_gene: TRBJ2-1
CDR3nt: TGTGCCAGCAGCCTCCTCGGACTAGCGAGCTACGAGCAGTACTTC; CDR3aa: CASSLLGLASYEQYF; abundance: few; v_gene: TRBV7-2; d_gene: TRBD2; j_gene: TRBJ2-7
CDR3nt: TGCAGTGCTCGGACAGGGGGGAACACCGGGGAGCTGTTTTTT; CDR3aa: CSARTGGNTGELFF; abundance: -; v_gene: TRBV20-1; d_gene: TRBD1; j_gene: TRBJ2-2
CDR3nt: TGTGCCAGCAGTTTCAAGGATCAGCCCCAGCATTTT; CDR3aa: CASSFKDQPQHF; abundance: -; v_gene: TRBV12-3/TRBV12-4; d_gene: -; j_gene: TRBJ1-5
CDR3nt: TGCGCCAGCAGCGGGACAGGGGGCACAGATACGCAGTATTTT; CDR3aa: CASSGTGGTDTQYF; abundance: -; v_gene: TRBV5-1; d_gene: TRBD1; j_gene: TRBJ2-3
CDR3nt: TGTGCCAGCAGCTTAAGAGCGGATGGCTACACCTTC; CDR3aa: CASSLRADGYTF; abundance: -; v_gene: TRBV7-9; d_gene: -; j_gene: TRBJ1-2
CDR3nt: TGCAGTGCTAGCCTACTAAGACAGAACTATGGCTACACCTTC; CDR3aa: CSASLLRQNYGYTF; abundance: few; v_gene: TRBV20-1; d_gene: -; j_gene: TRBJ1-2
CDR3nt: TGTGCCAGCAGCTCCCGGGACAGGGGGCCCCAGCATTTT; CDR3aa: CASSSRDRGPQHF; abundance: -; v_gene: TRBV5-6; d_gene: TRBD1; j_gene: TRBJ1-5
CDR3nt: TGCAGCGTTGCCGGGTTTGGCCTATACGAGCAGTACTTC; CDR3aa: CSVAGFGLYEQYF; abundance: -; v_gene: TRBV29-1; d_gene: -; j_gene: TRBJ2-7
CDR3nt: TGTGCCAGCAGTTTAACGGGATGGGGCACAGATACGCAGTATTTT; CDR3aa: CASSLTGWGTDTQYF; abundance: -; v_gene: TRBV27; d_gene: -; j_gene: TRBJ2-3
CDR3nt: TGTGCCAGCTTTACGACAGGGAGGGCGAACACTGAAGCTTTCTTT; CDR3aa: CASFTTGRANTEAFF; abundance: -; v_gene: TRBV18; d_gene: TRBD1; j_gene: TRBJ1-1
CDR3nt: TGTGCCAGCGATCCGGGTTCGGACACTGAAGCTTTCTTT; CDR3aa: CASDPGSDTEAFF; abundance: few; v_gene: TRBV6-2/TRBV6-3; d_gene: -; j_gene: TRBJ1-1
CDR3nt: TGTGCCAGCAGTCAGGGGGTAGATAATTCACCCCTCCACTTT; CDR3aa: CASSQGVDNSPLHF; abundance: medium-sized; v_gene: TRBV6-1; d_gene: TRBD1; j_gene: TRBJ1-6
CDR3nt: TGTGCCAGCAGTTACGATGCGACCGGCTCCTACGAGCAGTACTTC; CDR3aa: CASSYDATGSYEQYF; abundance: -; v_gene: TRBV6-5; d_gene: -; j_gene: TRBJ2-7
CDR3nt: TGTGCCAGCAGTTTCGGGGGTCGGAACACTGAAGCTTTCTTT; CDR3aa: CASSFGGRNTEAFF; abundance: few; v_gene: TRBV25-1; d_gene: -; j_gene: TRBJ1-1
CDR3nt: TGTGCCAGCAGCAGAAAGGGACAGGGGAGGGAAGAGACCCAGTACTTC; CDR3aa: CASSRKGQGREETQYF; abundance: -; v_gene: TRBV5-4; d_gene: TRBD1; j_gene: TRBJ2-5
CDR3nt: TGTGCCAGCCGACAGGGGGACTATGGCTACACCTTC; CDR3aa: CASRQGDYGYTF; abundance: few; v_gene: TRBV11-2; d_gene: TRBD1; j_gene: TRBJ1-2
CDR3nt: TGTGCCAGCAGACTCACATGGGGAGAAGCTTTCTTT; CDR3aa: CASRLTWGEAFF; abundance: few; v_gene: TRBV12-3/TRBV12-4; d_gene: -; j_gene: TRBJ1-1
CDR3nt: TGTGCCACCCATGCAGGGAAAGAGGCTGGGGCCAACGTCCTGACTTTC; CDR3aa: CATHAGKEAGANVLTF; abundance: -; v_gene: TRBV7-3; d_gene: -; j_gene: TRBJ2-6
CDR3nt: TGCGCCAGCAGCCCGGACAGGGGACAAGATACGCAGTATTTT; CDR3aa: CASSPDRGQDTQYF; abundance: -; v_gene: TRBV7-9; d_gene: TRBD1; j_gene: TRBJ2-3
CDR3nt: TGTGCCACTTCCACGGTGGAGGGAGTCTATGGCTACACCTTC; CDR3aa: CATSTVEGVYGYTF; abundance: -; v_gene: TRBV19; d_gene: -; j_gene: TRBJ1-2
CDR3nt: TGCAGTGCTAGAGCTTCTGGGGGATATAATTCACCCCTCCACTTT; CDR3aa: CSARASGGYNSPLHF; abundance: few; v_gene: TRBV20-1; d_gene: -; j_gene: TRBJ1-6
CDR3nt: TGTGCCAGCAGCTTTCGGGCGGACACCATATATTTT; CDR3aa: CASSFRADTIYF; abundance: few; v_gene: TRBV7-8; d_gene: -; j_gene: TRBJ1-3
CDR3nt: TGTGCCAGCAGCTTAGATCAGGGGAACTATGGCTACACCTTC; CDR3aa: CASSLDQGNYGYTF; abundance: once; v_gene: TRBV11-2; d_gene: -; j_gene: TRBJ1-2
CDR3nt: TGTGCCATCAGGGGGGACAGTTGGAATCAGCCCCAGCATTTT; CDR3aa: CAIRGDSWNQPQHF; abundance: once; v_gene: TRBV10-3; d_gene: TRBD1; j_gene: TRBJ1-5
CDR3nt: TGTGCCAGCAGCTCGGGACAGGGGGAAGCCACTGAAGCTTTCTTT; CDR3aa: CASSSGQGEATEAFF; abundance: -; v_gene: TRBV7-2; d_gene: TRBD1; j_gene: TRBJ1-1
CDR3nt: TGCAGTGCTAGGGATACAGGGGGGAACTATGGCTACACCTTC; CDR3aa: CSARDTGGNYGYTF; abundance: few; v_gene: TRBV20-1; d_gene: TRBD1; j_gene: TRBJ1-2